This T cell receptor beta chain was sequenced in a study of OX40 agonist ivuxolimab in advanced cancers. Study background: Clinicians treated patients with ivuxolimab, an agonistic anti-OX40 (CD134) antibody.

General study results and limits: CD4+ and CD8+ blood T cells expanded clonally by week 6 at 0.1 to 3.0 mg/kg.

The method was immunoSEQ multiplex PCR; TCRdb's version includes in-frame clones alone and lacks a portion of them. The data contain 50,000 to 75,000 clones, about 88% of them singletons. Germline V gives CDR1 SGHAT, CDR2 FQNNGV. V was shortened by 7 bases and J by 1 base, with 10 bases between the two germline ends. CDR3 length: 14 amino acids. To note about this clone: Antigen unknown.

Sequenced here: CD4+ or CD8+ T cells sorted from blood, sampled in a trial of the OX40 agonist ivuxolimab. The TCR originated in an adult with an advanced solid tumor such as melanoma, head and neck, liver or kidney cancer. The rearrangement joins TRBV11-2 to TRBJ2-2; no clear D gene. CDR3 nucleotide sequence: TGTGCCAGCACCTTCGGGTGGAACACCGGGGAGCTGTTTTTT. This encodes CASTFGWNTGELFF. Filled out from reference TRBV11-2 and TRBJ2-2, the complete variable domain reads EAGVAQSPRYKIIEKRQSVAFWCNPISGHATLYWYQQILGQGPKLLIQFQNNGVVDDSQLPKDRFSAERLKGVDSTLKIQPAKLEDSAVYLCASTFGWNTGELFFGEGSRLTVL.